Listed below are T cell receptor beta chains from one sample, sequenced in a study of blood T cells in healthy people across ages. TCRdb re-called the 5' RACE reads through MiXCR, storing one row per CDR3 protein. Among approximately 1,100,000 distinct CDR3 sequences listed, 45% were seen once. Sequencing was done on a sample of blood. The receptor set was obtained from a woman aged 55 to 70 in good health. The CDR3 runs from the conserved cysteine through the conserved F or W. The order of the fields is J gene, D gene, V gene, clone size, CDR3 DNA, CDR3 protein. The D gene is left open where the match is weak. The size of a clone is reported for some rows only, either as once, few or many, or as a class for expanded clones.

>TRBJ2-1|TRBD2|TRBV10-3|-
TGTGCCATCAGTGCCCTGACTAGCGCGGAGGATGAGCAGTTCTTC
CAISALTSAEDEQFF
>TRBJ2-3|TRBD2|TRBV7-3|few
TGTGCCAGCAGCCCAGCGGGAGCGGTCACAGATACGCAGTATTTT
CASSPAGAVTDTQYF
>TRBJ2-6|-|TRBV9|-
TGTGCCAGCAGCGTAAACGGCGGCCCTGGGGCCAACGTCCTGACTTTC
CASSVNGGPGANVLTF
>TRBJ2-5|-|TRBV20-1|few
TGCAGTGCTAGAGAATCGGTTCGCCTTCAAGAGACCCAGTACTTC
CSARESVRLQETQYF
>TRBJ1-2|TRBD1|TRBV5-6|few
TGTGCCAGCACCGTCCGGGACAGGGGGAGGTATGGCTACACCTTC
CASTVRDRGRYGYTF
>TRBJ2-1|TRBD2|TRBV7-9|-
TGTGCCGGCAGGGATACTAGCGGGGACTACAATGAGCAGTTCTTC
CAGRDTSGDYNEQFF
>TRBJ2-4|-|TRBV20-1|-
TGCAGTGCTAGAGAGTGGGAAACCATAGCCAAAAACATTCAGTACTTC
CSAREWETIAKNIQYF
>TRBJ1-2|-|TRBV29-1|-
TGCAGCGTTGATGGAGGGGTTTTCAGCGGCTACACCTTC
CSVDGGVFSGYTF
>TRBJ2-1|-|TRBV29-1|few
TGCAGCGTTGATGGCGCGGACAGTGTCTACAATGAGCAGTTCTTC
CSVDGADSVYNEQFF
>TRBJ2-1|-|TRBV19|few
TGTGCCAGTAGTAGTTCCTTGGCGGGAAAGGGTGGTGAATGGCAGCAGTTCTTC
CASSSSLAGKGGEWQQFF
>TRBJ1-1|-|TRBV9|few
TGTGCCAGCAGCGTAGAATTTGGGGTGGAACACACTGAAGCTTTCTTT
CASSVEFGVEHTEAFF
>TRBJ2-1|TRBD2|TRBV20-1|few
TGCAGTGCTAGCCTAGCGGGAGTCAATGAGCAGTTCTTC
CSASLAGVNEQFF
>TRBJ2-7|TRBD2|TRBV20-1|few
TGCAGTGCTTCGGGACTAGCTGAGCTCGGCGAGCAGTACTTC
CSASGLAELGEQYF
>TRBJ1-1|-|TRBV7-9|-
TGTGCCAGCAGCCCCCGGCGACGAGGAAGAGAGAACACTGAAGCTTTCTTT
CASSPRRRGRENTEAFF
>TRBJ2-7|-|TRBV20-1|-
TGCAGTGCCCAGCTAGAGGGTTACGAGCAGTACTTC
CSAQLEGYEQYF
>TRBJ2-3|TRBD1|TRBV6-5|-
TGTGCCAGCAGCCGAATTGGACAGGGCACAGATACGCAGTATTTT
CASSRIGQGTDTQYF
>TRBJ2-3|TRBD2|TRBV28|-
TGTGCCAGCAGTTACGGGACTCAAGGTGGGACTAGCGGGAGGACAGATACGCAGTATTTT
CASSYGTQGGTSGRTDTQYF
>TRBJ2-7|-|TRBV12-3/TRBV12-4|many
TGTGCCAGCAGTTTAGTTGCTCGCGGCTACGAGCAGTACTTC
CASSLVARGYEQYF
>TRBJ2-7|-|TRBV7-2|few
TGTGCCAGCAGCTTATCCTTCTCTGGCGAGCAGTACTTC
CASSLSFSGEQYF
>TRBJ2-7|TRBD2|TRBV15|once
TGTGCCACCAGCAGAGATCGGGGGGGTTCTTCCTACGAGCAGTACTTC
CATSRDRGGSSYEQYF
>TRBJ2-7|-|TRBV7-7|few
TGTGCCAGCAGCTTAGCGCCTCACAAGGGCGAGCAGTACTTC
CASSLAPHKGEQYF
>TRBJ2-7|-|TRBV10-3|-
TGTGCCATCGGGGGTAGCGAGCAGTACTTC
CAIGGSEQYF
>TRBJ2-7|-|TRBV6-5|few
TGTGCCAGCAGTTTACTAACGGGCGAGCAGTACTTC
CASSLLTGEQYF